This paragraph reports one T cell receptor (beta chain). No cognate antigen has been identified for it. No base quality values were provided; no much bigger clone lies one nucleotide off. Sequences MNHNS (CDR1) and SASEGT (CDR2) are obtained from the germline V gene. Inclusive of the bounding cysteine and phenylalanine, the CDR3 is 15 residues long. The entry retains the CDR3 DNA only, 45 bases that are in frame from base 1. V drops 4 bases and J drops 2 bases, leaving 11 bases in between. Preparation of the library involved the immunoSEQ multiplex PCR assay. T cell repertoires were profiled by deep sequencing of rearranged TCR beta loci, alongside multiparametric flow cytometry. TCRdb limited this immuneACCESS table to in-frame rearrangements with V and J called. A share of clones is missing; checked studies link under half to unresolved V genes, and the rest is unexplained. The sample data list roughly 53,000 clones, and over 70% of these were observed just once. The ten largest clones add up to just under 30% of the sample.

This sample was taken from a study of lymphopenia after photon versus proton radiotherapy (dated by TCRdb to between 2018 and 2020). As for the study more broadly: In patients with gastrointestinal tumors who developed high-grade lymphopenia, the study compared the immunological effects of photon radiation therapy with those of proton radiation therapy. The cohort comprised roughly 20 patients with gastrointestinal tumors who received either photon or proton therapy and then developed lymphopenia. The study aimed to characterize how the two radiation modalities differ in their impact on the immune system. Summary of the overall study and its limitations: The survival association was assessed only in patients who died, and the authors presented better survival with proton therapy as a possibility rather than a demonstrated result. After the lymphocyte count nadir, repertoires from photon-treated patients showed oligoclonal expansion, particularly of CD8+ Temra cells, and this expansion drove the decline in diversity. Across the cohort, among patients who died, a greater drop in TCR diversity after the nadir was inversely correlated with overall survival time. Relative stability during treatment was observed in proton-treated patients, whereas loss of naive T cells and TCR diversity and gain of effector/memory populations were observed in photon-treated patients.

Recombination linked TRBV6-1 to TRBJ2-2; TRBD1 could be the D gene, as 5 bases match. Sequenced material: peripheral blood, taken from a patient treated with photon-based radiotherapy. The sequence was obtained from a man between 50 and 59 years old with gastric cancer. The nucleotides read TGTGCCAGCAGTGTCAGGGTGGGAAACACCGGGGAGCTGTTTTTT. This sequence encodes CASSVRVGNTGELFF.